Below are 7 T cell receptor beta chains sequenced from a single sample in a study of blood T cells in healthy people across ages. A second PCR of 7 to 11 cycles used a sample-barcoded 5' primer and a J-beta primer mix. Via MiXCR, TCRdb re-called the 5' RACE reads, giving one row per CDR3 protein. The sample has hundreds of thousands of distinct CDR3 sequences; roughly 21% are singletons. The source material was blood. All receptors come from a man aged 65 to 85 in good health.

CDR3 nucleotide sequence: TGTGCCAGCAGTGACGGGGTTAGCGGGAGCCACGAGCAGTACTTC. Protein sequence: CASSDGVSGSHEQYF. The chain joins TRBV6-2 or TRBV6-3 to TRBJ2-7; 9 positions agree with TRBD2. After removal of 5 bases from V and 5 bases from J, the junction contained 10 bases not matched to a gene. CDR1 and CDR2 from the germline V gene are MNHEY and SVGEGT. The CDR3 runs 15 residues.

This chain connects TRBV29-1 to TRBJ2-1; D gene uncertain. The V gene lost 4 bases and the J gene lost 1 base, with 11 bases spanning the gap. Germline lookup yields CDR1 SQVTM and CDR2 ANQGSEA. This CDR3 comprises 14 residues. As DNA, the CDR3 is TGCAGCGTTGTCCAGGCGCTTTCCTACAATGAGCAGTTCTTC. Encoded protein: CSVVQALSYNEQFF.

This clonotype has just a few counts. This rearrangement joins TRBV5-1 to TRBJ2-3; D perhaps matches TRBD1 (5 bases). Looked up from germline, CDR1 is SGHRS and CDR2 is YFSETQ. V was pared by 0 bases and J by 7 bases, with 9 bases between. The CDR3 covers 13 residues. Here the CDR3 DNA reads TGCGCCAGCAGCTTGGCCACGGACAATACGCAGTATTTT. Translating it yields CASSLATDNTQYF.

This clonotype occurred many times. The rearrangement joins TRBV14 to TRBJ1-1; unclear D gene. V gave up 4 bases and J gave up 0 bases, with 6 bases separating them. Germline V gene sequence: CDR1 SGHDN, CDR2 FVKESK. The CDR3 is 13 amino acids. In DNA, the CDR3 is TGTGCCAGCAGCCCCTCCATGAACACTGAAGCTTTCTTT. Protein sequence: CASSPSMNTEAFF.

J is TRBJ2-3 and V is TRBV10-3; D is uncertain. The ends were cut back, 4 bases at V and 0 bases at J, with 5 bases in the middle. Germline lookup yields CDR1 ENHRY and CDR2 SYGVKD. The CDR3 is 13 amino acids. This chain's CDR3 is CAISAGSTDTQYF. CDR3 coding DNA: TGTGCCATCAGTGCGGGTAGCACAGATACGCAGTATTTT.

This clonotype was found a few times. Relative to the germline gene, one junction end is altered; a read error may explain this. The chain links TRBV7-9 to TRBJ2-5; D may match TRBD1 or TRBD2 (6 bases each). This CDR3 has 15 residues. Germline CDR1 SEHNR, CDR2 FQNEAQ (reference sequence). CDR3 coding DNA: TGTACCAGCAGCTGGAAGGGGGGACTTTCGGAGACCCAGTACTTC. This sequence encodes CTSSWKGGLSETQYF.

The chain joins TRBV15 to TRBJ2-5; TRBD2 aligns across 8 bases. The better agreement between TRBJ2-1 and the DNA end casts doubt on the J call. The germline gives CDR1 LNHNV, CDR2 YYDKDF (reference sequence). This CDR3 contains 15 residues. Here the CDR3 DNA reads TGTGCCACCAGCAGAGTTTATGCGGGAGGCGATGAGCAGTTCTTC. Translation gives CATSRVYAGGDEQFF.